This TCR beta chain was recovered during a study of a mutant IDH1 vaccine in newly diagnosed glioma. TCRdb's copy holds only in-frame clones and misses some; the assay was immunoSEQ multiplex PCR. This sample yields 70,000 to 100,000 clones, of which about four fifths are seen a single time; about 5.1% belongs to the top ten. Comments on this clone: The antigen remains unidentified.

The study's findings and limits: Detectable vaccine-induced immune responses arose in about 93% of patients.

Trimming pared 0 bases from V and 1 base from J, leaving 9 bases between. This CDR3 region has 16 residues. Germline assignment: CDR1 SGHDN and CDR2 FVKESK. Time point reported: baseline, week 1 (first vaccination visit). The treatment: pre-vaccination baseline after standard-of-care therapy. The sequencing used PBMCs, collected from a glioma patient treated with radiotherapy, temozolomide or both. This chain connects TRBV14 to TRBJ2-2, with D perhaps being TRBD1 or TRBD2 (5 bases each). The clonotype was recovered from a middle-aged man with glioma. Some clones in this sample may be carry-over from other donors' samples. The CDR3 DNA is TGTGCCAGCAGCCAAGATTGGGGGTGGAACACCGGGGAGCTGTTTTTT. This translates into CASSQDWGWNTGELFF.